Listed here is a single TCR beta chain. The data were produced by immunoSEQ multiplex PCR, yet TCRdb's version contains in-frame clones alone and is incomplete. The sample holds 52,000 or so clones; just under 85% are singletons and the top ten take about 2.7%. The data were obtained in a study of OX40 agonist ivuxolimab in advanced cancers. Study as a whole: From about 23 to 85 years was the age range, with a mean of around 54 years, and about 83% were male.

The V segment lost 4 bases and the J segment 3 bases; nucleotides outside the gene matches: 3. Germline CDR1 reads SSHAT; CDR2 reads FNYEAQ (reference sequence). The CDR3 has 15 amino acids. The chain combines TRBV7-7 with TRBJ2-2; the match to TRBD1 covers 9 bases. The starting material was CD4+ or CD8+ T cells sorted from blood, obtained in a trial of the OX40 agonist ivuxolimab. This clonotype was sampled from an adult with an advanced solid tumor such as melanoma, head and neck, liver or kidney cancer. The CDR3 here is CASSSGTGYTGELFF. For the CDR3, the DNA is TGTGCCAGCAGCTCTGGGACAGGGTACACCGGGGAGCTGTTTTTT.